Listed here are 2 T cell receptor beta chains from one sample, sequenced in a study of blood T cells in healthy people across ages. Primers used in a second PCR of roughly 6 to 11 cycles were a sample-barcoded 5' primer and a J-beta primer mix. Via MiXCR, TCRdb re-called the 5' RACE reads, giving one row per CDR3 protein. The sample lists fewer than 1,000,000 distinct CDR3 sequences, less than 60% occurring once. The source material was blood. The receptors shown here come from an elderly man in good health.

This clonotype has more than one count but fewer than ten. This sequence joins TRBV7-2 and TRBJ1-2; TRBD1 matches at 7 bases. Germline V gene sequence: CDR1 SGHTA, CDR2 FQGNSA. Trimming cost V 1 base and J 5 bases; bases outside gene matches: 13. The CDR3 runs to 17 residues. The CDR3 DNA sequence: TGTGCCAGCAGCTTAGGCATCGTCCAGGGGGTTAGTTATGGCTACACCTTC. Amino acid sequence: CASSLGIVQGVSYGYTF.

A few counts support this clonotype. V usage is TRBV20-1 and J usage is TRBJ2-5; no reliable D call. The length of the CDR3 is 14 residues. Trimming took 1 base from V and 3 from J, leaving 12 bases between them. Germline values: CDR1 DFQATT, CDR2 SNEGSKA (reference sequence). The CDR3, as DNA: TGCAGTGCTAGAGCAGACGGCGTGAAAGAGACCCAGTACTTC. Translation: CSARADGVKETQYF.